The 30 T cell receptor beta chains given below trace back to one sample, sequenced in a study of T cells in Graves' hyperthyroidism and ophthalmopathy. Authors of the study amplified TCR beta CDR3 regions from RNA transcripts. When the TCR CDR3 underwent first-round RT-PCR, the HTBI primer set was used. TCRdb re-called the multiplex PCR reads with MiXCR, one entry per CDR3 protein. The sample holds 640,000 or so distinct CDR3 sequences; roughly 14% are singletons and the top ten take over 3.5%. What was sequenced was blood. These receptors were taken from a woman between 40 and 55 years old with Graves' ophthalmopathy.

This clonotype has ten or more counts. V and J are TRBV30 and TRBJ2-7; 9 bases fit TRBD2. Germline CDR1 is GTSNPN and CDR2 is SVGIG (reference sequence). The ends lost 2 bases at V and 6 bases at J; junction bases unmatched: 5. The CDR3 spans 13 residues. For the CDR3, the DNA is TGTGCCTGGAGTCTGCGGGAGGGAGGCGAGCAGTACTTC. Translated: CAWSLREGGEQYF. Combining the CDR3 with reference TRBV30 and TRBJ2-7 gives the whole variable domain SQTIHQWPATLVQPVGSPLSLECTVEGTSNPNLYWYRQAAGRGLQLLFYSVGIGQISSEVPQNLSASRPQDRQFILSSKKLLLSDSGFYLCAWSLREGGEQYFGPGTRLTVT.

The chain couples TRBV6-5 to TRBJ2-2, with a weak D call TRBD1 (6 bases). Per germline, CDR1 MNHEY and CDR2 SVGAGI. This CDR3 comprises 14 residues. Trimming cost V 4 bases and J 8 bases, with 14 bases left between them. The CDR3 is CASSSPYRAGELFF. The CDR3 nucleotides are TGTGCCAGCAGTTCCCCGTACAGGGCTGGGGAGCTGTTTTTT.

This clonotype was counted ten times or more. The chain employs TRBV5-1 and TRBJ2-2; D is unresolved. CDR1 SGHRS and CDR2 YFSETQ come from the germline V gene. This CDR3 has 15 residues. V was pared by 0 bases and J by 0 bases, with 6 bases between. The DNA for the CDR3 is TGCGCCAGCAGCTTGGGACATTCGAACACCGGGGAGCTGTTTTTT. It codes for CASSLGHSNTGELFF.

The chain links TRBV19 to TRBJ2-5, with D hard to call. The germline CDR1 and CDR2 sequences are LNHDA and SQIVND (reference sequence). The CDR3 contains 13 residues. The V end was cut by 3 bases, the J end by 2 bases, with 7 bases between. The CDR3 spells CASSMYQQETQYF. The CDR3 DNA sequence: TGTGCCAGTAGTATGTACCAGCAAGAGACCCAGTACTTC.

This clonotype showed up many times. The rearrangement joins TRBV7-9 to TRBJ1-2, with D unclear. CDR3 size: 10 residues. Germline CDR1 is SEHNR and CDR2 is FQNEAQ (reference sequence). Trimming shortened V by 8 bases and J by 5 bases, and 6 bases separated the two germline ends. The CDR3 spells CASGEYGYTF. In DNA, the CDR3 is TGTGCCAGCGGGGAGTATGGCTACACCTTC.

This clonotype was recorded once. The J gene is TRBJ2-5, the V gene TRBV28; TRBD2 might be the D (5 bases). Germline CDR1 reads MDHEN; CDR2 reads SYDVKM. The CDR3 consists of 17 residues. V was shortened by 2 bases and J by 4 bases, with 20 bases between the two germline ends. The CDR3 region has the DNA TGTGCCAGCAGTTTAAGGGATCAGGTGGGAGTCCCAGAGACCCAGTACTTC. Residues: CASSLRDQVGVPETQYF. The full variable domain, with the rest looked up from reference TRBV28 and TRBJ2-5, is DVKVTQSSRYLVKRTGEKVFLECVQDMDHENMFWYRQDPGLGLRLIYFSYDVKMKEKGDIPEGYSVSREKKERFSLILESASTNQTSMYLCASSLRDQVGVPETQYFGPGTRLLVL.

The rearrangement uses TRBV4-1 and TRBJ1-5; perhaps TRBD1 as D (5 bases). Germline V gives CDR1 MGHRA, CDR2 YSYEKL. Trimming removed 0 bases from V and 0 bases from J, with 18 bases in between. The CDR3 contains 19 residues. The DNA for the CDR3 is TGCGCCAGCAGCCAAGATCTCCGGGACGTGCGTTATAGCAATCAGCCCCAGCATTTT. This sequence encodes CASSQDLRDVRYSNQPQHF.

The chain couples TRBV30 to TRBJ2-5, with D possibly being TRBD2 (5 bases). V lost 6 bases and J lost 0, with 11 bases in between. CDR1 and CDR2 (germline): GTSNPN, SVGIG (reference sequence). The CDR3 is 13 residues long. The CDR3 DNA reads TGTGCCTGTCCTCGGGGAGACCAAGAGACCCAGTACTTC. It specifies CACPRGDQETQYF.

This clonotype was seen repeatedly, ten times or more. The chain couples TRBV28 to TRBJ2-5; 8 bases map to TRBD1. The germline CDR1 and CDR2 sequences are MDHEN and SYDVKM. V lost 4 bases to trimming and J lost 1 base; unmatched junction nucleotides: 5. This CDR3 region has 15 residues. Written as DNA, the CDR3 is TGTGCCAGCAGTTCTGGACAGGGAGGCCAAGAGACCCAGTACTTC. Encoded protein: CASSSGQGGQETQYF. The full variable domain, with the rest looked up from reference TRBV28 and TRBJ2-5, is DVKVTQSSRYLVKRTGEKVFLECVQDMDHENMFWYRQDPGLGLRLIYFSYDVKMKEKGDIPEGYSVSREKKERFSLILESASTNQTSMYLCASSSGQGGQETQYFGPGTRLLVL.

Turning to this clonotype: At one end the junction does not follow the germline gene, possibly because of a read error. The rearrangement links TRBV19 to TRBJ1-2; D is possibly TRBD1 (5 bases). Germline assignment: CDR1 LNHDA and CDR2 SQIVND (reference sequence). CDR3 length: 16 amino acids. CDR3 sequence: CASSRGGVGATYGYTF. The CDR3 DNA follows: TGCGCCAGCAGCCGGGGGGGAGTGGGAGCTACCTATGGCTACACCTTC.

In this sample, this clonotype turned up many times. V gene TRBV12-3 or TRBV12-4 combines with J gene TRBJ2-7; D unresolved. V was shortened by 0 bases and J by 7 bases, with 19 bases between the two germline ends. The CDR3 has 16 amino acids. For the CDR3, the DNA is TGTGCCAGCAGTTTAGCCCCAGTGTTAAGTGGTTGGGAGCAGTACTTC. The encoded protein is CASSLAPVLSGWEQYF.

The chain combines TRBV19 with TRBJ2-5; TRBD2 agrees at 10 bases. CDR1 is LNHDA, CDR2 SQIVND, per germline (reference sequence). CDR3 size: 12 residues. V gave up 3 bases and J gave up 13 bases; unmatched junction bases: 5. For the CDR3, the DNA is TGTGCCAGTAGTATCTCACTAGCGGGACGGTACTTC. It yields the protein CASSISLAGRYF.

DNA of the CDR3: TGCGCCAGCAGCTTGGACGGGAGCGCGTTCTACGAGCAGTACTTC. Protein: CASSLDGSAFYEQYF. The V gene is TRBV5-1, the J gene TRBJ2-7; tentatively, D is TRBD2 (6 bases). Germline CDR1 and CDR2: SGHRS and YFSETQ. V was shortened by 0 bases and J by 3 bases, with 13 bases between the two germline ends. The CDR3 loop spans 15 amino acids.

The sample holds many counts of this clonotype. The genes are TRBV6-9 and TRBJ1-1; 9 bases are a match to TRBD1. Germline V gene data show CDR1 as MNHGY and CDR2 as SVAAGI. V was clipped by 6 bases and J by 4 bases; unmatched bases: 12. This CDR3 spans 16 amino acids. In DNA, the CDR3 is TGTGCCAGCAGCACCGGGACAGGGCCTCGGGGCACTGAAGCTTTCTTT. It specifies CASSTGTGPRGTEAFF.

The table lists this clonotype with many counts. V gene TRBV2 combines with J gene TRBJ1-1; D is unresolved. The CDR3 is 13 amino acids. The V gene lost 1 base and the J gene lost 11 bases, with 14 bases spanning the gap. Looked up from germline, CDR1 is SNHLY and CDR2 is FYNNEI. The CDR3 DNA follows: TGTGCCAGCAGTGAAGGGCTAGAAAATCCGGCTTTCTTT. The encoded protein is CASSEGLENPAFF. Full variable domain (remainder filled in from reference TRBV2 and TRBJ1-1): EPEVTQTPSHQVTQMGQEVILRCVPISNHLYFYWYRQILGQKVEFLVSFYNNEISEKSEIFDDQFSVERPDGSNFTLKIRSTKLEDSAMYFCASSEGLENPAFFGQGTRLTVV.

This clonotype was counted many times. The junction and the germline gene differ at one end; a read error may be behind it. CDR3 bases: TGTGCCAGCAGCGAGGGGGGGACTACCCTGTACTTC. Its protein product is CASSEGGTTLYF. V is TRBV7-3 and J is TRBJ2-5; tentatively, D is TRBD2 (7 bases). This CDR3 has 12 amino acids. Looked up from germline, CDR1 is SGHTA and CDR2 is FQGTGA.

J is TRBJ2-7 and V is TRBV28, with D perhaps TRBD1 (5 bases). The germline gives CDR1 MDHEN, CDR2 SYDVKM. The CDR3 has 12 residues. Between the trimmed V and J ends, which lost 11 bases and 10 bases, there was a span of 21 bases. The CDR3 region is CAWALGAASQYF. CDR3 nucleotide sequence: TGTGCCTGGGCCCTTGGGGCAGCCAGCCAGTACTTC.

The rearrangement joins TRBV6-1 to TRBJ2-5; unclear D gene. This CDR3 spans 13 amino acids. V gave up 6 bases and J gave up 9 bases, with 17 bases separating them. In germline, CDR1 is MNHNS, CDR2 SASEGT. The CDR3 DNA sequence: TGTGCCAGCAGACGGAATAACCCTAGGGCCCAGTACTTC. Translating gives CASRRNNPRAQYF.

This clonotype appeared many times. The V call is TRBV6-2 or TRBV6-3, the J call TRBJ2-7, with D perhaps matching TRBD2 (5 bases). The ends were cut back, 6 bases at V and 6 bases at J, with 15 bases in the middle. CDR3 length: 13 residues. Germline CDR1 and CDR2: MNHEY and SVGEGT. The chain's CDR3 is CASRFVASSEQYF. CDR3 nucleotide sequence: TGTGCCAGCAGATTCGTCGCTAGCTCCGAGCAGTACTTC.

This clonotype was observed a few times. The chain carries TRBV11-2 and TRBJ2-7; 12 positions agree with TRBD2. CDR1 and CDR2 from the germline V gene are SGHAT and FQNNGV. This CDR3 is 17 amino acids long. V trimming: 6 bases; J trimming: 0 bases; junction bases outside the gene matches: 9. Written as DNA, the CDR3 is TGTGCCAGCAGTCCCGGGACTAGCGGGTACCTCTCCTACGAGCAGTACTTC. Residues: CASSPGTSGYLSYEQYF.

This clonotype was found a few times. Written as DNA, the CDR3 is TGCGCCAGCAGCCAAACCGGGACTAGCGGGAGTATAGAGACCCAGTACTTC. Amino acid sequence: CASSQTGTSGSIETQYF. The J gene is TRBJ2-5, the V gene TRBV5-1; TRBD2 matches at 14 bases. V was pared by 4 bases and J by 4 bases, with 9 bases of the junction left unmatched. This CDR3 contains 17 residues. Germline V gene sequence: CDR1 SGHRS, CDR2 YFSETQ.

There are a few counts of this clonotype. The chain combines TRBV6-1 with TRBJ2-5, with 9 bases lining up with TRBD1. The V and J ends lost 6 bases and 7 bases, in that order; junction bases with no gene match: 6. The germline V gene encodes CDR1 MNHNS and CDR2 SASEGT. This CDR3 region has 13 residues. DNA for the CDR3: TGTGCCAGCAGCCGCGGGACAGGGACGACCCAGTACTTC. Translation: CASSRGTGTTQYF.

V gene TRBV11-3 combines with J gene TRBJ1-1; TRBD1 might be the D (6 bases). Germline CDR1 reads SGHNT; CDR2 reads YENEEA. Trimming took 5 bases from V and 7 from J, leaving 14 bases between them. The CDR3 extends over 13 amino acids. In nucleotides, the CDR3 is TGTGCCAGCAGCCCGGGGGGCGGTGTTGAAGCTTTCTTT. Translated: CASSPGGGVEAFF.

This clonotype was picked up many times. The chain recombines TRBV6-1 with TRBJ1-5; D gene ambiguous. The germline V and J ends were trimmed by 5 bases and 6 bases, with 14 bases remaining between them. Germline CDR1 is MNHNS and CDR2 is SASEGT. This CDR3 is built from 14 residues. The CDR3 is CASSLTPGVQPQHF. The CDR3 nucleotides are TGTGCCAGCAGTCTCACCCCCGGGGTTCAGCCCCAGCATTTT.

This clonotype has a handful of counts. CDR3 bases: TGTGCCAGCAGTCATTGGCGGGAGAACACCGGGGAGCTGTTTTTT. Translated, it gives CASSHWRENTGELFF. The chain is built from TRBV7-9 and TRBJ2-2; D perhaps matches TRBD2 (6 bases). The germline V and J ends were trimmed by 6 bases and 1 base, with 12 bases remaining between them. CDR1 SEHNR and CDR2 FQNEAQ come from the germline V gene (reference sequence). The CDR3 runs to 15 residues. Looking up the rest from reference TRBV7-9 and TRBJ2-2 gives the full variable domain: DTGVSQNPRHKITKRGQNVTFRCDPISEHNRLYWYRQTLGQGPEFLTYFQNEAQLEKSRLLSDRFSAERPKGSFSTLEIQRTEQGDSAMYLCASSHWRENTGELFFGEGSRLTVL.

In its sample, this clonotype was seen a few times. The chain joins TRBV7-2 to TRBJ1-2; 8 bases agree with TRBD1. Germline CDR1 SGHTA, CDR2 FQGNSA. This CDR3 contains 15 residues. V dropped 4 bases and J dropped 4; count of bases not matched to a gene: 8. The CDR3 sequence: CASSSNQGAGYGYTF. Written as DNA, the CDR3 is TGTGCCAGCAGCTCAAACCAGGGGGCGGGCTATGGCTACACCTTC.

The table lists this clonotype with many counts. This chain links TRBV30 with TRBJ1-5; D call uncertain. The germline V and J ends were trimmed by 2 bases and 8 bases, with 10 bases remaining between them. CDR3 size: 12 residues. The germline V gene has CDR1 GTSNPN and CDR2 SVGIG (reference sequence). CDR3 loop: CAWSPGIKPQHF. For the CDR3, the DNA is TGTGCCTGGAGTCCTGGGATAAAGCCCCAGCATTTT.

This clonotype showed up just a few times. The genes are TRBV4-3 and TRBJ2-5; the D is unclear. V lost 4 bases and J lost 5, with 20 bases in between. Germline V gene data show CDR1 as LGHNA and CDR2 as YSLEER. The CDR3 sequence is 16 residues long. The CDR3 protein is CASSPTLSIAFETQYF. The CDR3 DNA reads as TGCGCCAGCAGCCCTACTCTCTCTATCGCGTTCGAGACCCAGTACTTC.

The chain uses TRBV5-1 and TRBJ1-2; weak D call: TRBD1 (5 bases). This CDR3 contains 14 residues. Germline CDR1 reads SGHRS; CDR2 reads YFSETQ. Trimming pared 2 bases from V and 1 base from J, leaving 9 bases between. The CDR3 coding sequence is TGCGCCAGCAGCTTATGGGGGAATAACTATGGCTACACCTTC. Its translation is CASSLWGNNYGYTF.

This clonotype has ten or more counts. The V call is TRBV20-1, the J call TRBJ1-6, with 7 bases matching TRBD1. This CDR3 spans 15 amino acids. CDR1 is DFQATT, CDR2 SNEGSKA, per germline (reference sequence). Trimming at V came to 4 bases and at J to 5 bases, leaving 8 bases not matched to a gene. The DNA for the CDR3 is TGCAGTGCTAAGTTTGAGGGGGCGCATAATTCACCCCTCCACTTT. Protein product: CSAKFEGAHNSPLHF.